What follows describes a single T cell receptor (beta chain). This sample was taken from a study of CD8 T cells in Susac syndrome. The CDR3 runs 14 residues. The germline V gene has CDR1 WSHSY and CDR2 SAAADI. Trimming took 3 bases from V and 3 from J, leaving 8 bases between them. The authors reverse transcribed roughly 0.5 to 1 ug RNA with random hexamers. TCRdb re-analysed the immunoSEQ multiplex PCR reads in MiXCR, keeping a single row per CDR3 protein. Of around 150,000 distinct CDR3 sequences listed, 85% to 95% were seen once; the top ten hold approximately 0.18%. This clonotype was obtained from a human donor with Susac syndrome. The sample comprised CD8+ T cells from PBMCs. This chain links TRBV10-2 with TRBJ2-2, with a possible D match to TRBD1 (5 bases). CDR3 protein: CASSEPQDTGELFF. The CDR3 region has the DNA TGCGCCAGCAGTGAACCACAGGACACCGGGGAGCTGTTTTTT.